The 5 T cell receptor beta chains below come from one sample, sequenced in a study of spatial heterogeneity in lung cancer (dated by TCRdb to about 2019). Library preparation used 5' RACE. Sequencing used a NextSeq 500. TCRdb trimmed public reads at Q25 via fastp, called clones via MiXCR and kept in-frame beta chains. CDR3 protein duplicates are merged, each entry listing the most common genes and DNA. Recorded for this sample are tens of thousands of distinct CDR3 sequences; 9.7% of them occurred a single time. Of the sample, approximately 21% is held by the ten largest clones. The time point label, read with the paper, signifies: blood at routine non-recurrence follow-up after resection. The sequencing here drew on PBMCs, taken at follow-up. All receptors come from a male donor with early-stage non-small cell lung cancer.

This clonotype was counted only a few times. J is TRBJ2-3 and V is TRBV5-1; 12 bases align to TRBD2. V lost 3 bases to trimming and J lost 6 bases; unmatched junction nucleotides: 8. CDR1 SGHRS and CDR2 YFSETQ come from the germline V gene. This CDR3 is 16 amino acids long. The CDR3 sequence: CASSSRTSGAGDTQYF. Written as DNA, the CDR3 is TGCGCCAGCAGCTCACGGACTAGCGGGGCCGGGGATACGCAGTATTTT.

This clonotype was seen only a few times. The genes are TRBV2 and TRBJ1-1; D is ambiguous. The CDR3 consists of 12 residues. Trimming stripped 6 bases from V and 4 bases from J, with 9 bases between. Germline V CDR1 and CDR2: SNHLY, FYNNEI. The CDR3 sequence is CASRESGTEAFF. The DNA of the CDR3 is TGTGCCAGCAGGGAAAGTGGCACTGAAGCTTTCTTT. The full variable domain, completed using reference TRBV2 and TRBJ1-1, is EPEVTQTPSHQVTQMGQEVILRCVPISNHLYFYWYRQILGQKVEFLVSFYNNEISEKSEIFDDQFSVERPDGSNFTLKIRSTKLEDSAMYFCASRESGTEAFFGQGTRLTVV.

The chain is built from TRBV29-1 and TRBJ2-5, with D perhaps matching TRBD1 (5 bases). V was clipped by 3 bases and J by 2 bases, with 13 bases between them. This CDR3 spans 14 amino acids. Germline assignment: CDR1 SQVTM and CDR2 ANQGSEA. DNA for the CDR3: TGCAGCGTTGATGCGACAGACGCACAAGAGACCCAGTACTTC. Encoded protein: CSVDATDAQETQYF.

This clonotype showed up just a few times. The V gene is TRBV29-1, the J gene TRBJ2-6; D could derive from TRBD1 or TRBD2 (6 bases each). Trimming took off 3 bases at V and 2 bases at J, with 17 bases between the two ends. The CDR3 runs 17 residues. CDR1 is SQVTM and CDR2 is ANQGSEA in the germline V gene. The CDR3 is CSVEDSPEGAGANVLTF. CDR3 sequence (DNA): TGCAGCGTTGAGGACAGTCCGGAGGGAGCTGGGGCCAACGTCCTGACTTTC.

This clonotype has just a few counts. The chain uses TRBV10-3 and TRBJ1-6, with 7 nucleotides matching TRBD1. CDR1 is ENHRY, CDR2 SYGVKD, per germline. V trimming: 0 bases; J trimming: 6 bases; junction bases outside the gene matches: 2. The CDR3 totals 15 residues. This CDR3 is CAISESGTANSPLHF. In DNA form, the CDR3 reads TGTGCCATCAGTGAGTCGGGGACAGCTAATTCACCCCTCCACTTT.